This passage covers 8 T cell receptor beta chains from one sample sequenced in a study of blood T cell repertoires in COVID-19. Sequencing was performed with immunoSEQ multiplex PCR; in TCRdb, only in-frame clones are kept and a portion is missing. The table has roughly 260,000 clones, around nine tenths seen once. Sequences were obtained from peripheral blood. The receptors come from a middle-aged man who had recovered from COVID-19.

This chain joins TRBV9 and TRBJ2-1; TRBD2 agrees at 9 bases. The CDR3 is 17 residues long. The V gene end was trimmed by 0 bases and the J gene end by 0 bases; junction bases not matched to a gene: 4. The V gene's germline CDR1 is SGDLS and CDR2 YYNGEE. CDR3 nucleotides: TGTGCCAGCAGCGTAGATCTAGCGGGAAGCTCCTACAATGAGCAGTTCTTC. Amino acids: CASSVDLAGSSYNEQFF. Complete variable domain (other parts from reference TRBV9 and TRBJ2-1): DSGVTQTPKHLITATGQRVTLRCSPRSGDLSVYWYQQSLDQGLQFLIQYYNGEERAKGNILERFSAQQFPDLHSELNLSSLELGDSALYFCASSVDLAGSSYNEQFFGPGTRLTVL.

The CDR3 loop reads CASSSGTGRYEQYF. In nucleotides, the CDR3 is TGTGCCAGCTCCAGCGGGACAGGGCGCTACGAGCAGTACTTC. V usage is TRBV2 and J usage is TRBJ2-7; 9 bases line up with TRBD1. Losses at the gene ends were 8 bases for V and 3 bases for J; bases not matched to a gene: 8. The V gene's germline CDR1 is SNHLY and CDR2 FYNNEI. There are 14 residues in the CDR3. The full variable domain, completed using reference TRBV2 and TRBJ2-7, is EPEVTQTPSHQVTQMGQEVILRCVPISNHLYFYWYRQILGQKVEFLVSFYNNEISEKSEIFDDQFSVERPDGSNFTLKIRSTKLEDSAMYFCASSSGTGRYEQYFGPGTRLTVT.

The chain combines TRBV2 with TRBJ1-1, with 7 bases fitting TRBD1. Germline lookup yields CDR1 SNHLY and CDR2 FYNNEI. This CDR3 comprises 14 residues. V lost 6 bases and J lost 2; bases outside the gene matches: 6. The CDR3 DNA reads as TGTGCCAGCAGGAGCGAGGGGGCAAACACTGAAGCTTTCTTT. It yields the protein CASRSEGANTEAFF. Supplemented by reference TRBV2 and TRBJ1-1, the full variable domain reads EPEVTQTPSHQVTQMGQEVILRCVPISNHLYFYWYRQILGQKVEFLVSFYNNEISEKSEIFDDQFSVERPDGSNFTLKIRSTKLEDSAMYFCASRSEGANTEAFFGQGTRLTVV.

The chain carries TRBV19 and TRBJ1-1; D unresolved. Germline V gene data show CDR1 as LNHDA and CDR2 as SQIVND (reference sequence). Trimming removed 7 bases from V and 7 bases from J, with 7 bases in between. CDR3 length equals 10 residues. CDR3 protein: CASTSYEAFF. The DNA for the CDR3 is TGTGCCAGTACGTCTTATGAAGCTTTCTTT. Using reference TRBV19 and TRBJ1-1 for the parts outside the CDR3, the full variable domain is DGGITQSPKYLFRKEGQNVTLSCEQNLNHDAMYWYRQDPGQGLRLIYYSQIVNDFQKGDIAEGYSVSREKKESFPLTVTSAQKNPTAFYLCASTSYEAFFGQGTRLTVV.

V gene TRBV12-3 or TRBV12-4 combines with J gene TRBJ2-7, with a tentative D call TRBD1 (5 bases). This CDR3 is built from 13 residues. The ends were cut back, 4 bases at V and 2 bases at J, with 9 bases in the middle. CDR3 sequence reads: CASSWGSPYEQYF. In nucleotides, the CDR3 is TGTGCCAGCAGTTGGGGCAGCCCCTACGAGCAGTACTTC.

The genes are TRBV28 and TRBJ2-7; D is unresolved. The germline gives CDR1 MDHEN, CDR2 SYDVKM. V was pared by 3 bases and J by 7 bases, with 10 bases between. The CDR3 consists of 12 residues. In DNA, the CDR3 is TGTGCCAGCAGTTTTTCGCTCGGGGAGCAGTACTTC. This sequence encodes CASSFSLGEQYF.

CDR3 protein: CASSGGTSGSYNEQFF. In DNA, the CDR3 is TGTGCCAGCAGCGGAGGGACTAGCGGGAGCTACAATGAGCAGTTCTTC. The V gene is TRBV9, the J gene TRBJ2-1, with 14 nucleotides matching TRBD2. CDR1 is SGDLS, CDR2 YYNGEE, per germline. With V trimmed by 3 bases and J by 3 bases, 2 bases remained unmatched. This CDR3 spans 16 amino acids. Full variable domain (rest looked up from reference TRBV9 and TRBJ2-1): DSGVTQTPKHLITATGQRVTLRCSPRSGDLSVYWYQQSLDQGLQFLIQYYNGEERAKGNILERFSAQQFPDLHSELNLSSLELGDSALYFCASSGGTSGSYNEQFFGPGTRLTVL.

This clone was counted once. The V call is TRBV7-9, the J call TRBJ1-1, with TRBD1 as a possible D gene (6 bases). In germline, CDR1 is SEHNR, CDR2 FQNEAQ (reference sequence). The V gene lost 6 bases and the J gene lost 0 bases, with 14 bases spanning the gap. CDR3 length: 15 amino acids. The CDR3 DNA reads TGTGCCAGCAGTCTCCGGACAGCTATGAACACTGAAGCTTTCTTT. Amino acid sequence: CASSLRTAMNTEAFF.